These 30 T cell receptor beta chains were sequenced from one sample in a study of tumor-infiltrating lymphocytes in primary liver carcinoma. With a constant-region primer, TCR beta cDNA was made from roughly 500 ng of total RNA. Slightly modified ARM-PCR, run as three nested multiplex PCR rounds, produced the TCR beta libraries. Investigators reported that the first two PCR rounds, at roughly 11 cycles each, used TRBV1-TRBV30 forward primers with a C-beta reverse primer. Each CDR3 protein gets one entry after TCRdb re-called the multiplex PCR reads with MiXCR. The sample has approximately 64,000 distinct CDR3 sequences, roughly two thirds seen once. The tissue used was unsorted bulk material of about 17-33 mg. RNA and DNA were co-extracted from it with the AllPrep DNA/RNA mini kit. The source material was liver tumor tissue from sampling region 4. Documented subset: tumor region T4, right-lateral pole. The receptors originated from a man aged 35-49 years with primary liver carcinoma and hepatitis B virus infection.

This clonotype was counted many times. The chain links TRBV7-8 to TRBJ2-2, with unresolved D. The V and J ends lost 1 base and 0 bases respectively, with 9 bases between them. In germline, CDR1 is SGHVS, CDR2 FQNEAQ. This CDR3 is built from 16 residues. DNA of the CDR3: TGTGCCAGCAGCTTAGTTAGACTGGCGAACACCGGGGAGCTGTTTTTT. Residues: CASSLVRLANTGELFF.

This clonotype was found once. The junction departs from germline at one end; a sequencing error may be responsible. The chain has TRBV30 and TRBJ2-7; D is perhaps TRBD1 or TRBD2 (5 bases each). The CDR3 has 14 residues. CDR1 and CDR2 from the germline V gene are GTSNPN and SVGIG (reference sequence). CDR3 loop: CTWSYSGTIYEQYF. For the CDR3, the DNA is TGTACCTGGAGTTACTCCGGGACGATCTATGAGCAGTACTTC.

This clonotype was picked up many times. The rearrangement joins TRBV6-2 or TRBV6-3 to TRBJ2-3, with 8 bases that match TRBD2. The CDR3 extends over 13 amino acids. Germline V gene data show CDR1 as MNHEY and CDR2 as SVGEGT. The V segment lost 9 bases and the J segment 10 bases; nucleotides outside the gene matches: 12. The CDR3 reads CASSAGTRTPQYF. In nucleotides, the CDR3 is TGTGCCAGTTCCGCTGGGACTAGAACCCCGCAGTATTTT.

A remark on this clonotype: The junction departs from the called germline gene at one end, perhaps through a read error. The chain employs TRBV12-3 or TRBV12-4 and TRBJ2-7; D gene ambiguous. This CDR3 has 11 residues. The CDR3 nucleotides are TGTGCAAGCAGTTCTCCTTACGAGCAGTACTTC. Translated: CASSSPYEQYF.

Remarks on this clonotype: A read error may be the cause here, since a much bigger clone is one base away. The V gene is TRBV11-2, the J gene TRBJ1-1; D gene ambiguous. This CDR3 comprises 14 residues. Trimming pared 5 bases from V and 5 bases from J, leaving 15 bases between. Germline V gene sequence: CDR1 SGHAT, CDR2 FQNNGV. CDR3 amino acids: CASSPWNDGTEAFF. In DNA form, the CDR3 reads TGTGCCAGCAGCCCCTGGAATGATGGGACTGAAGCTTTCTTT.

As to this clonotype: At one end, the junction sequence differs from germline, possibly due to a read error. The chain combines TRBV6-2 or TRBV6-3 with TRBJ2-7; unclear D gene. This CDR3 comprises 13 residues. CDR1 MNHEY and CDR2 SVGEGT come from the germline V gene. CDR3: CTSSYSLTLEQYF. Written as DNA, the CDR3 is TGTACCAGCAGTTACTCCCTGACTTTAGAGCAGTACTTC.

In this sample, this clonotype turned up a few times. The chain uses TRBV20-1 and TRBJ2-1, with 8 nucleotides matching TRBD2. The V and J ends lost 5 bases and 3 bases, in that order; junction bases with no gene match: 9. The CDR3 length is 15 residues. In germline, CDR1 is DFQATT, CDR2 SNEGSKA (reference sequence). CDR3: CSARTGSGSYNEQFF. The CDR3 bases are TGCAGTGCTCGAACAGGGAGCGGGAGCTACAATGAGCAGTTCTTC.

A remark on this clonotype: The junction departs from the called germline gene at one end, perhaps through a read error. The gene calls are TRBV6-4 and TRBJ2-2; D unclear. Germline V gene data show CDR1 as MRHNA and CDR2 as SNTAGT. This CDR3 spans 12 amino acids. CDR3 DNA: TGTGTCAGCAATGACGGTCGCGGGGAGCTGTTTTTT. This gives the protein CVSNDGRGELFF.

On this clonotype: A single base separates this from a much larger clone, so it may be a read error. The J gene is TRBJ2-1, the V gene TRBV4-3; 7 nucleotides line up with TRBD1. This CDR3 region has 18 residues. The germline gives CDR1 LGHNA, CDR2 YSLEER. Here the CDR3 DNA reads TGCGCCAGCAGCCAAGACTCGAGGGGGCTAGGGTCCTACAATGTGCAGTTCTTC. The encoded protein is CASSQDSRGLGSYNVQFF.

The chain links TRBV6-6 to TRBJ2-7, with unresolved D. The CDR3 is 11 amino acids. Trimming pared 5 bases from V and 7 bases from J, leaving 9 bases between. Per germline, CDR1 MNHNY and CDR2 SVGAGI (reference sequence). The DNA of the CDR3 is TGTGCCAGCAGTCCCTCGGTGGAGCAGTACTTC. It translates to CASSPSVEQYF.

In its sample, this clonotype was seen many times. The V gene is TRBV7-9, the J gene TRBJ2-2, with D possibly matching TRBD1 (6 bases). CDR3 length: 15 amino acids. V lost 5 bases and J 4 bases, leaving 14 bases between the germline ends. Looked up from germline, CDR1 is SEHNR and CDR2 is FQNEAQ (reference sequence). The CDR3 protein is CASSPPSDSTGELFF. The CDR3 DNA sequence: TGTGCCAGCAGCCCCCCGTCGGACAGCACCGGGGAGCTGTTTTTT.

In the case of this clonotype: The junction differs from germline at one of its ends, possibly a read error. V is TRBV6-1 and J is TRBJ1-1; a weak D match, TRBD1 (5 bases). This CDR3 has 13 amino acids. CDR1 MNHNS and CDR2 SASEGT come from the germline V gene. The CDR3 reads CASSEVRETEAFF. DNA for the CDR3: TGTGCCAGTAGTGAAGTCAGGGAAACTGAAGCTTTCTTT.

Notes on this clonotype: A read error may account for a junction end that differs from germline. The rearrangement links TRBV6-1 to TRBJ2-5; D possibly corresponds to TRBD1 (5 bases). This CDR3 comprises 14 residues. The V gene's germline CDR1 is MNHNS and CDR2 SASEGT. The CDR3 sequence is CASSVTVSKEIQYF. CDR3 nucleotides: TGTGCCAGCAGTGTGACAGTTAGCAAAGAGATCCAGTACTTC.

Notes on this clonotype: At one end, the junction sequence differs from germline, possibly due to a read error. The chain links TRBV11-2 to TRBJ2-1; D is unresolved. This CDR3 has 16 amino acids. Germline CDR1 is SGHAT and CDR2 is FQNNGV. CDR3 in amino acids: CASNLDPESSYNEQFF. In nucleotides, the CDR3 is TGTGCCAGCAACTTAGACCCAGAGAGCTCCTACAACGAGCAGTTCTTC.

This sequence joins TRBV29-1 and TRBJ2-1; D may be TRBD2 (5 bases). This CDR3 comprises 14 residues. The germline V and J ends were trimmed by 3 bases and 5 bases, with 14 bases remaining between them. From germline, CDR1 is SQVTM and CDR2 ANQGSEA. The CDR3 loop is CSVDVAGLNNEQFF. The CDR3 bases are TGCAGCGTTGATGTCGCGGGCCTCAACAATGAGCAGTTCTTC.

Only one count was recorded for this clonotype. One end of the junction does not line up with germline, which may come from a read error. The rearrangement joins TRBV7-9 to TRBJ2-3; tentative D call: TRBD1 (6 bases). Germline V gene sequence: CDR1 SEHNR, CDR2 FQNEAQ (reference sequence). The CDR3 has 13 residues. The CDR3: CAISPTWTDMQYF. The DNA of the CDR3 is TGTGCCATCAGCCCCACTTGGACAGATATGCAGTATTTT.

The chain links TRBV11-2 to TRBJ1-2; perhaps TRBD1 as D (5 bases). The CDR3 covers 15 residues. Germline V gene sequence: CDR1 SGHAT, CDR2 FQNNGV. CDR3 in DNA: TGTACGAGCAGCTATACAGGAGACTCCTCCCCTGGCTACACCTTC. It is translated as CTSSYTGDSSPGYTF.

Worth noting for this clonotype: At one end the junction does not follow the germline gene, possibly because of a read error. The CDR3 bases are TGTGCCAGCAACCTTGGGACAGTGGAAAATCAGCCTCAGCATTTT. This sequence encodes CASNLGTVENQPQHF. The rearrangement joins TRBV28 to TRBJ1-5, with 7 bases matching TRBD1. CDR1 is MDHEN and CDR2 is SYDVKM in the germline V gene. This CDR3 is built from 15 residues.

This clonotype was seen at least ten times. The chain is built from TRBV4-3 and TRBJ2-3, with unresolved D. The CDR3 covers 16 residues. The germline V and J ends were trimmed by 0 bases and 0 bases, with 10 bases remaining between them. From germline, CDR1 is LGHNA and CDR2 YSLEER. CDR3 bases: TGCGCCAGCAGCCAAGATGGTCCACCTAGCACAGATACGCAGTATTTT. Encoded protein: CASSQDGPPSTDTQYF.

A few counts support this clonotype. A read error may be the cause here, since a much bigger clone is one base away. V gene TRBV11-2 combines with J gene TRBJ2-7; 8 bases line up with TRBD1. CDR1 and CDR2 from the germline V gene are SGHAT and FQNNGV. CDR3 length: 16 residues. CDR3 protein: CASRLAGGPFDYEQYF. DNA for the CDR3: TGTGCCAGCCGCTTAGCAGGGGGCCCCTTTGACTACGAGCAGTACTTC.

Only one count was recorded for this clonotype. One end of the junction does not line up with germline, which may come from a read error. The gene calls are TRBV10-3 and TRBJ2-1; the match to TRBD2 covers 9 bases. The germline V gene encodes CDR1 ENHRY and CDR2 SYGVKD. The CDR3 sequence is 14 residues long. The CDR3 sequence: CASLAGVSYDEQFF. CDR3 nucleotides: TGTGCCAGCTTAGCGGGAGTGAGCTACGATGAGCAGTTCTTC.

Points on this clonotype: Here the CDR3 omits its conserved ending phenylalanine or tryptophan, so a read error is the likely source. V is TRBV12-3 or TRBV12-4 and J is TRBJ1-1; D gene ambiguous. The CDR3 spans 11 residues. CDR3 nucleotides: TGTGACAGCAGTTTGGCCTCTGAAGCTTTCCTT. Protein product: CDSSLASEAFL.

This clonotype was recorded at least ten times. The gene calls are TRBV4-2 and TRBJ2-1; possibly TRBD2 for D (6 bases). V was clipped by 4 bases and J by 7 bases, with 20 bases between them. Per the germline V gene, CDR1 is LGHNA and CDR2 is YNFKEQ. The CDR3 totals 16 residues. The CDR3 protein is CASSLTRGTSPNEQFF. The DNA for the CDR3 is TGTGCCAGCAGCCTCACACGCGGGACTTCCCCTAATGAGCAGTTCTTC.

This clonotype was found once. Compared with germline, one end of the junction differs, possibly owing to a read error. The chain links TRBV6-5 to TRBJ2-1, with 8 bases lining up with TRBD2. This CDR3 is 20 amino acids long. Germline-derived CDR1 and CDR2 are MNHEY and SVGAGI. Written as DNA, the CDR3 is TGTGCCTGCAGTTACTCGAATTTCCATAGCGGGACTCCTATATTCGATGAGCAGTTCTTC. It encodes CACSYSNFHSGTPIFDEQFF.

In its sample, this clonotype was seen many times. The V and J genes are TRBV10-3 and TRBJ2-7, with TRBD2 matching over 10 bases. This CDR3 has 14 amino acids. V shed 2 bases and J 3 bases; nucleotides not matched to a gene: 1. Germline V gene lookup returns CDR1 ENHRY and CDR2 SYGVKD. The CDR3 coding sequence is TGTGCCATCAGTGAGGCTAGCGGGAGCTACGAGCAGTACTTC. Translation: CAISEASGSYEQYF.

The genes are TRBV20-1 and TRBJ2-7, with 8 bases matching TRBD2. This CDR3 is 13 amino acids long. Per the germline V gene, CDR1 is DFQATT and CDR2 is SNEGSKA (reference sequence). After removal of 7 bases from V and 1 base from J, the junction contained 6 bases not matched to a gene. CDR3 nucleotides: TGCAGTGTCTACGGGAGGGGGTCCTACGAGCAGTACTTC. Its translation is CSVYGRGSYEQYF.

This clonotype occurred many times. The chain employs TRBV4-3 and TRBJ2-7, with 8 bases fitting TRBD1. The germline V gene encodes CDR1 LGHNA and CDR2 YSLEER. The J segment lost 6 bases and the V segment lost 4 bases, leaving 11 bases of the junction unmatched. The CDR3 is made up of 15 amino acids. The CDR3 protein is CASSRSRGLGVEQYF. The CDR3 region has the DNA TGCGCCAGCAGCCGATCCAGGGGGCTGGGGGTCGAGCAGTACTTC.

Note on this clonotype: At one boundary the junction diverges from the germline segment, which might be a read error. The J gene is TRBJ2-7, the V gene TRBV11-2; D gene uncertain. CDR1 and CDR2 from the germline V gene are SGHAT and FQNNGV. This CDR3 is built from 15 residues. CDR3 protein: CVSSFLTDPDYEQYF. The CDR3 DNA reads TGTGTCAGCAGCTTCCTGACTGATCCGGACTACGAGCAGTACTTC.

The J gene is TRBJ2-3, the V gene TRBV12-5, with 7 positions matching TRBD2. Germline CDR1 reads LGHNT; CDR2 reads FRNRAP. Germline trimming cut 10 bases from V and 11 bases from J; bases unmatched to any gene: 12. The CDR3 has 12 amino acids. The CDR3 DNA follows: TGTGCTAATGACTTCGGCGCGGGAGAGCAGTATTTT. It encodes CANDFGAGEQYF.

With respect to this clonotype: A junction end diverges from the germline sequence, so it may reflect a read error. This rearrangement joins TRBV4-2 to TRBJ2-1; the match to TRBD1 covers 10 bases. The CDR3 sequence is 16 residues long. The germline gives CDR1 LGHNA, CDR2 YNFKEQ. The CDR3 DNA sequence: TGTACTAGCAGCCACGCCGGGGGACAGGGGAACAACGAGCAGTTCTTT. Protein: CTSSHAGGQGNNEQFF.